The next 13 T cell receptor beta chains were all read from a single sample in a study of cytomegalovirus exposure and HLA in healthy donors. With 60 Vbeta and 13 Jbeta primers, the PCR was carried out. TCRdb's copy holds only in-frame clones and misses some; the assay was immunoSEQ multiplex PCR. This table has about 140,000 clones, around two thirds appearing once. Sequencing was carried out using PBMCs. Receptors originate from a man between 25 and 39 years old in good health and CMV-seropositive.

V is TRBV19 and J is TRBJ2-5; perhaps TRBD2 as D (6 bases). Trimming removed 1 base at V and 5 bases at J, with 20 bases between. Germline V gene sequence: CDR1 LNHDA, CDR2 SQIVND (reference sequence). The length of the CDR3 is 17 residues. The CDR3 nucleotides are TGTGCCAGTAGTATAGGGGCAGGGTCGGGGGTTTGGGAGACCCAGTACTTC. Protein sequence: CASSIGAGSGVWETQYF.

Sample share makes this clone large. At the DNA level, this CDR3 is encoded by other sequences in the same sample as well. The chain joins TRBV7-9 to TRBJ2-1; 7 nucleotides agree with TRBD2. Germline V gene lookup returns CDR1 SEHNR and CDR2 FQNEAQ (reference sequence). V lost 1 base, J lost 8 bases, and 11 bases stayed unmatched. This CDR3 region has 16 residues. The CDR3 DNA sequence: TGTGCCAGCAGCTTAGAAGTCAGCGGGATAGGACATGAGCAGTTCTTC. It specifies CASSLEVSGIGHEQFF. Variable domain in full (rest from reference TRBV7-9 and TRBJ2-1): DTGVSQNPRHKITKRGQNVTFRCDPISEHNRLYWYRQTLGQGPEFLTYFQNEAQLEKSRLLSDRFSAERPKGSFSTLEIQRTEQGDSAMYLCASSLEVSGIGHEQFFGPGTRLTVL.

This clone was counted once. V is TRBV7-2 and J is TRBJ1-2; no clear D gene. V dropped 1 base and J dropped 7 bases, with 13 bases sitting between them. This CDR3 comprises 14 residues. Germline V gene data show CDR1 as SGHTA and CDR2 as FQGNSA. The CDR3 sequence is CASSLEHREGGYTF. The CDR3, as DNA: TGTGCCAGCAGCTTAGAACACCGGGAGGGTGGCTACACCTTC.

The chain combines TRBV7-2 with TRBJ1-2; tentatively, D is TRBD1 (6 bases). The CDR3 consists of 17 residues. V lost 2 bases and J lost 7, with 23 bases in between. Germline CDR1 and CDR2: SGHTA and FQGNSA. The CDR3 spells CASSLKGVVPPWVGYTF. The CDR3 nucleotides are TGTGCCAGCAGCTTAAAGGGGGTGGTTCCGCCGTGGGTTGGCTACACCTTC.

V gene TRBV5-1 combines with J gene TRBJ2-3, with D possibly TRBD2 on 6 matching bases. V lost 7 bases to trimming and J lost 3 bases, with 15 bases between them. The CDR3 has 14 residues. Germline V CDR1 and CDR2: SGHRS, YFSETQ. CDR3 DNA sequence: TGCGCCAGCGCCAGCGGGCGGCAAACAGATACGCAGTATTTT. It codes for CASASGRQTDTQYF.

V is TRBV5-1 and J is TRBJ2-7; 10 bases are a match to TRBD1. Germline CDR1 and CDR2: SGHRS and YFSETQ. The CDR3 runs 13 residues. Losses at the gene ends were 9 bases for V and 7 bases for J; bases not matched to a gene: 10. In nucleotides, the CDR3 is TGCGCCACCAGGGTGGGACAGGGGTATGAGCAGTACTTC. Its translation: CATRVGQGYEQYF.

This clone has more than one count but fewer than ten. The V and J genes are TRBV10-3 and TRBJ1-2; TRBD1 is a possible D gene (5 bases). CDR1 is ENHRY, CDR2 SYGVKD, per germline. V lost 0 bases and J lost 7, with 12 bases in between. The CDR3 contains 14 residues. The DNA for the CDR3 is TGTGCCATCAGTGAGTCCAGGGCGCGACCTGGCTACACCTTC. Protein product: CAISESRARPGYTF.

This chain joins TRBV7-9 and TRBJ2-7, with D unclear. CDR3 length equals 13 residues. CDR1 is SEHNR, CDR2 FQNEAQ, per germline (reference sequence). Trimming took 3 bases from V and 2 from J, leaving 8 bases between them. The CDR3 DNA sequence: TGTGCCAGCAGCTTGCCAGGAACCTACGAGCAGTACTTC. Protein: CASSLPGTYEQYF.

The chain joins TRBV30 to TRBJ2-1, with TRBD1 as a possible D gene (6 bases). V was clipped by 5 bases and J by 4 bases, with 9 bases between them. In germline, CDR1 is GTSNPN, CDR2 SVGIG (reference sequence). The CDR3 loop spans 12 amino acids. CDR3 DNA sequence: TGTGCCTGGGGAGGACAGTACAATGAGCAGTTCTTC. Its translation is CAWGGQYNEQFF.

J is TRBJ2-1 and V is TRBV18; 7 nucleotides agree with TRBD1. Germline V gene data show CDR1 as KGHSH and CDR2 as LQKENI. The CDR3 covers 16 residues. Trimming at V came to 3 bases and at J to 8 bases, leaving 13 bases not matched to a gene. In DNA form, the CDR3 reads TGTGCCAGCTCACCGCCTAACCTGGGGCAGGGGGATGAGCAGTTCTTC. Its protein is CASSPPNLGQGDEQFF.

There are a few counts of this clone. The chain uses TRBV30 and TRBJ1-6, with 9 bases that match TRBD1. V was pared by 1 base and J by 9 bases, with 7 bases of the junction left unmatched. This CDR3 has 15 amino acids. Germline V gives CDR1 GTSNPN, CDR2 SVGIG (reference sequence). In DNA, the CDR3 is TGTGCCTGGAGTGATCCGGGACAGGGTTTTTCACCCCTCCACTTT. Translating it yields CAWSDPGQGFSPLHF.

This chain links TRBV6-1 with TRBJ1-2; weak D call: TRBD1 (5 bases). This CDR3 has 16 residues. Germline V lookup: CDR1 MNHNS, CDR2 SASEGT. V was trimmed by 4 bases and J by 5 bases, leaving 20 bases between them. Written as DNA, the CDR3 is TGTGCCAGCAGTGTAGACAGCGGGGGGTCCTCTTATGGCTACACCTTC. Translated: CASSVDSGGSSYGYTF.

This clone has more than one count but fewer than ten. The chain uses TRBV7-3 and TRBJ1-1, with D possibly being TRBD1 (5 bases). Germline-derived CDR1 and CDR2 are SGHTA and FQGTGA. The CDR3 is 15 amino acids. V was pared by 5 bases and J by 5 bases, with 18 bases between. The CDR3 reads CASSLTGEKRTEAFF. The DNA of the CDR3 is TGTGCCAGCAGCCTGACGGGGGAGAAACGGACTGAAGCTTTCTTT.